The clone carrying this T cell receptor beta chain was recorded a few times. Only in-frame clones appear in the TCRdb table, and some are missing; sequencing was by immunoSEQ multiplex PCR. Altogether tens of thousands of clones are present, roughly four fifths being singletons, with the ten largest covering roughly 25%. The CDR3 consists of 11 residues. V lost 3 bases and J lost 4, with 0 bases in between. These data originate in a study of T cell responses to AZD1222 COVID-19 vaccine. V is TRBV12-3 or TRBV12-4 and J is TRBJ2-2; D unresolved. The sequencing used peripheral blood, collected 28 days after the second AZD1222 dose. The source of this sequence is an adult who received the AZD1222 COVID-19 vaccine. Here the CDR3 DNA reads TGTGCCAGCAGTTTCACCGGGGAGCTGTTTTTT. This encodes CASSFTGELFF.